These 20 T cell receptor beta chains came from one sample sequenced in a study of blood T cell repertoires in COVID-19. Produced via immunoSEQ multiplex PCR; TCRdb's table is partial and in-frame only. The sample has a few hundred thousand clones, 82% seen once. Specimen: peripheral blood. The receptors come from a woman older than 75 with acute or convalescent COVID-19.

The V call is TRBV7-2, the J call TRBJ1-5, with TRBD1 matching over 9 bases. Germline loops: CDR1 SGHTA, CDR2 FQGNSA. V trimming: 1 base; J trimming: 5 bases; junction bases outside the gene matches: 9. The CDR3 extends over 17 amino acids. The CDR3 region is CASSLVGTGSQYQPQHF. CDR3 nucleotide sequence: TGTGCCAGCAGCTTAGTCGGGACAGGGTCCCAATATCAGCCCCAGCATTTT.

The V and J genes are TRBV19 and TRBJ2-2; the match to TRBD2 covers 9 bases. The CDR3 is 16 amino acids. Germline CDR1 LNHDA, CDR2 SQIVND (reference sequence). CDR3 sequence (DNA): TGTGCTGCCTCTGCCCGCGGGGGGGCGGTCACCGGGGAGCTGTTTTTT. This codes for CAASARGGAVTGELFF.

V gene TRBV29-1 combines with J gene TRBJ1-2; possibly TRBD1 for D (5 bases). V was shortened by 6 bases and J by 2 bases, with 13 bases between the two germline ends. Germline lookup yields CDR1 SQVTM and CDR2 ANQGSEA. The CDR3 is made up of 13 amino acids. CDR3 sequence reads: CSVMRGDNYGYTF. The CDR3 DNA follows: TGCAGCGTCATGCGGGGGGACAACTATGGCTACACCTTC.

The V gene is TRBV4-1, the J gene TRBJ1-1, with 10 bases identical to TRBD1. This CDR3 is built from 16 residues. The germline V gene has CDR1 MGHRA and CDR2 YSYEKL. J was trimmed by 2 bases and V by 4 bases; bases with no gene match: 7. The CDR3 reads CASSPLGQGGNTEAFF. As DNA, the CDR3 is TGCGCCAGCAGCCCCTTAGGACAGGGGGGAAACACTGAAGCTTTCTTT.

This rearrangement joins TRBV5-1 to TRBJ1-1; TRBD1 matches at 7 bases. V was clipped by 4 bases and J by 4 bases; unmatched bases: 7. Germline lookup yields CDR1 SGHRS and CDR2 YFSETQ. CDR3 length: 14 amino acids. The CDR3 protein is CASSATGHGTEAFF. CDR3 nucleotides: TGCGCCAGCAGCGCGACAGGGCACGGCACTGAAGCTTTCTTT. The full variable domain, its missing parts supplied by reference TRBV5-1 and TRBJ1-1, is KAGVTQTPRYLIKTRGQQVTLSCSPISGHRSVSWYQQTPGQGLQFLFEYFSETQRNKGNFPGRFSGRQFSNSRSEMNVSTLELGDSALYLCASSATGHGTEAFFGQGTRLTVV.

The chain uses TRBV7-8 and TRBJ1-4; 7 bases match TRBD1. This CDR3 is built from 15 residues. CDR1 and CDR2 from the germline V gene are SGHVS and FQNEAQ. J lost 1 base, V lost 4 bases, and 3 bases had no gene match. DNA of the CDR3: TGTGCCAGCAGCTCGGGACAGTTAACTAATGAAAAACTGTTTTTT. This gives the protein CASSSGQLTNEKLFF.

This clone was seen only once. The chain combines TRBV5-4 with TRBJ1-2, with TRBD1 as a possible D gene (5 bases). Trimming stripped 4 bases from V and 4 bases from J, with 17 bases between. Germline-derived CDR1 and CDR2 are SGHNT and YYREEE (reference sequence). This CDR3 spans 15 amino acids. DNA for the CDR3: TGTGCCAGCAGCCCCCCGACAGATCTGAGCTATGGCTACACCTTC. Translated: CASSPPTDLSYGYTF.

The chain has TRBV6-6 and TRBJ1-2; 12 nucleotides align to TRBD1. V trimming: 4 bases; J trimming: 9 bases; junction bases outside the gene matches: 12. CDR1 MNHNY and CDR2 SVGAGI come from the germline V gene (reference sequence). The CDR3 extends over 16 amino acids. Here the CDR3 reads CASSSSAGTGGTSYTF. The CDR3 nucleotides are TGTGCCAGCAGTTCCTCCGCCGGGACAGGGGGCACGAGCTACACCTTC.

This clone has a handful of counts. The V gene is TRBV2, the J gene TRBJ1-3; possible D gene TRBD1, 5 bases. Germline V gives CDR1 SNHLY, CDR2 FYNNEI. V lost 7 bases to trimming and J lost 5 bases, with 18 bases between them. The length of the CDR3 is 15 residues. The chain's CDR3 is CASKGLTGRRNTIYF. DNA for the CDR3: TGTGCCAGCAAGGGTCTCACAGGCAGAAGAAACACCATATATTTT.

The chain joins TRBV12-3 or TRBV12-4 to TRBJ1-2; D is uncertain. This CDR3 comprises 13 residues. Between the trimmed V and J ends, which lost 4 bases and 1 base, there was a span of 7 bases. CDR3 in amino acids: CASSYGVNYGYTF. The CDR3 coding sequence is TGTGCCAGCAGTTACGGGGTTAACTATGGCTACACCTTC.

The genes are TRBV19 and TRBJ1-5; D gene unclear. V lost 4 bases, J lost 2 bases, and 9 bases lay in between. This CDR3 is 14 amino acids long. From germline, CDR1 is LNHDA and CDR2 SQIVND (reference sequence). CDR3 loop: CASSNGGGNQPQHF. DNA of the CDR3: TGTGCCAGTAGTAACGGAGGTGGCAATCAGCCCCAGCATTTT.

In this sample, this clone turned up once. The chain carries TRBV5-6 and TRBJ1-1; 8 bases match TRBD1. Trimming at V came to 3 bases and at J to 0 bases, leaving 16 bases not matched to a gene. The CDR3 consists of 19 residues. Germline assignment: CDR1 SGHDT and CDR2 YYEEEE. The DNA of the CDR3 is TGTGCCAGCAGCTGGGGGGCCCGGACAGGGACCATTTTGAACACTGAAGCTTTCTTT. Protein: CASSWGARTGTILNTEAFF.

This chain uses TRBV5-4 with TRBJ1-6, with D tentatively TRBD1 (6 bases). The V and J ends lost 2 bases and 2 bases respectively, with 8 bases between them. Germline CDR1 is SGHNT and CDR2 is YYREEE (reference sequence). This CDR3 contains 15 residues. The CDR3 DNA reads TGTGCCAGCAGCTTACAGGGCCCCTATAATTCACCCCTCCACTTT. Translating it yields CASSLQGPYNSPLHF.

The chain combines TRBV4-2 with TRBJ1-3; D is perhaps TRBD1 (5 bases). The V gene's germline CDR1 is LGHNA and CDR2 YNFKEQ. V lost 0 bases and J lost 0, with 9 bases in between. The CDR3 consists of 16 residues. The CDR3 nucleotides are TGTGCCAGCAGCCAAGAGCTGACAGCCTCTGGAAACACCATATATTTT. Translating gives CASSQELTASGNTIYF.

The rearrangement uses TRBV5-1 and TRBJ1-2; TRBD1 agrees at 7 bases. Per the germline V gene, CDR1 is SGHRS and CDR2 is YFSETQ. The CDR3 is made up of 16 amino acids. The V and J ends lost 3 bases and 4 bases, in that order; junction bases with no gene match: 12. The DNA for the CDR3 is TGCGCCAGCAGCTCGCAATCACAGGGGTTGGGCTATGGCTACACCTTC. Translation: CASSSQSQGLGYGYTF. The full variable domain, completed using reference TRBV5-1 and TRBJ1-2, is KAGVTQTPRYLIKTRGQQVTLSCSPISGHRSVSWYQQTPGQGLQFLFEYFSETQRNKGNFPGRFSGRQFSNSRSEMNVSTLELGDSALYLCASSSQSQGLGYGYTFGSGTRLTVV.

The chain carries TRBV5-1 and TRBJ1-3; 8 bases are shared with TRBD1. Per germline, CDR1 SGHRS and CDR2 YFSETQ. With V trimmed by 4 bases and J by 4 bases, 7 bases remained unmatched. CDR3 length: 15 residues. The CDR3 sequence is CASSATGQGGNTIYF. As DNA, the CDR3 is TGCGCCAGCAGCGCTACTGGACAGGGCGGAAACACCATATATTTT.

The chain couples TRBV10-3 to TRBJ1-1; 9 nucleotides align to TRBD1. The CDR3 runs to 12 residues. Unmatched junction bases numbered 9, after V lost 10 bases and J lost 9 bases. CDR1 is ENHRY and CDR2 is SYGVKD in the germline V gene. The CDR3 region is CATAGTGLKAFF. CDR3 nucleotides: TGTGCCACCGCGGGGACAGGGCTAAAAGCTTTCTTT.

The rearrangement uses TRBV4-3 and TRBJ2-7; 7 nucleotides agree with TRBD2. The CDR3 covers 17 residues. Germline CDR1 LGHNA, CDR2 YSLEER. Trimming removed 0 bases from V and 4 bases from J; junction bases left unmatched: 12. CDR3 in amino acids: CASSQDVVGGTRYEQYF. The CDR3 DNA sequence: TGCGCCAGCAGCCAAGATGTCGTCGGGGGGACCAGATACGAGCAGTACTTC.

This sequence joins TRBV19 and TRBJ2-2; weak D call: TRBD1 (6 bases). The CDR3 length is 15 residues. CDR1 is LNHDA, CDR2 SQIVND, per germline (reference sequence). V gave up 6 bases and J gave up 4 bases, with 15 bases separating them. The CDR3 reads CASSRVRGPTGELFF. CDR3 bases: TGTGCCAGTAGCAGAGTCAGGGGTCCCACCGGGGAGCTGTTTTTT.

The table lists this clone with a count of one. The rearrangement joins TRBV28 to TRBJ1-5; possibly TRBD1 for D (6 bases). The CDR3 runs 15 residues. Deletions cut 3 bases from V and 1 base from J, with 10 bases between. CDR1 MDHEN and CDR2 SYDVKM come from the germline V gene. The CDR3 DNA is TGTGCCAGCAGTTTTCCAGGGACAAGCAATCAGCCCCAGCATTTT. Its protein is CASSFPGTSNQPQHF.